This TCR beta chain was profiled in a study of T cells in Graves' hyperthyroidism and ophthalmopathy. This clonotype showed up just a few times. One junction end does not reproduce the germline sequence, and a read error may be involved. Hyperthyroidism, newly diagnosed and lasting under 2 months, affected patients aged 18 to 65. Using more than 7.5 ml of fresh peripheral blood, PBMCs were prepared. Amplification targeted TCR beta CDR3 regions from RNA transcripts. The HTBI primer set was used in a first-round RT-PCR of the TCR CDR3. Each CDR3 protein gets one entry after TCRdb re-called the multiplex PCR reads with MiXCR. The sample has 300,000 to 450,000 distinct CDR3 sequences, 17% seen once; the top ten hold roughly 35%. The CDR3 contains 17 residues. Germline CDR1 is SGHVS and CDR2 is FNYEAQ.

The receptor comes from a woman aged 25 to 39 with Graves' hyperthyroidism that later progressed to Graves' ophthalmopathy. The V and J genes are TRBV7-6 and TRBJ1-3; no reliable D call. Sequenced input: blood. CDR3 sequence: CASSSPGKNNSGDTIYF. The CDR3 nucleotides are TGTGCCAGCAGCTCACCTGGGAAGAACAACTCTGGAGACACCATATATTTT.